This TCR beta chain appears in the sequencing data of a study of T cell responses to AZD1222 COVID-19 vaccine. Study-level results: Donors, mostly white British, included more females; clonal diversity was possibly underestimated. In all cases, repertoires were sampled only after the peak T cell response. Nearly half of unique spike-specific TCRs reportedly avoided B.1.351 and B.1.1.7 mutated regions. Spike-specific TCR breadth and depth went up after people got two AZD1222 doses.

This CDR3 region has 16 residues. V trimming: 4 bases; J trimming: 0 bases; junction bases outside the gene matches: 6. Germline values: CDR1 LNHDA, CDR2 SQIVND (reference sequence). The repertoire was sequenced with immunoSEQ multiplex PCR; TCRdb's copy has only in-frame clones and lacks some. The sample records about 190,000 clones, almost 95% being singletons. Remarks on this clone: The antigen is undetermined.

The specimen was peripheral blood, collected on day 0 of AZD1222 vaccination. This TCR was recovered from an adult in good health. The gene calls are TRBV19 and TRBJ1-3, with TRBD1 identical over 7 bases. This chain's CDR3 is CASSKSRTGSGNTIYF. The CDR3 coding sequence is TGTGCCAGTAGTAAGTCCCGGACAGGCTCTGGAAACACCATATATTTT.